This note documents a single TCR beta chain sequence. This specimen belongs to a study of technical replicates of blood from several donors. This table comes from immunoSEQ multiplex PCR, and its TCRdb copy is limited to in-frame clones, with some not included. Seen here are approximately 100,000 clones, approximately 96% observed once, and the top ten hold approximately 0.2%. CDR1 and CDR2 (germline): KGHSH, LQKENI. This CDR3 is built from 16 residues. V shed 6 bases and J shed 5 bases, with 22 bases lying between them. The genes are TRBV18 and TRBJ1-1, with a possible D match to TRBD1 (6 bases). The sequence derives from a human donor in good health. Source material: T cells isolated from PBMCs. The chain's CDR3 is CASSRYRGAGGTEAFF. In DNA, the CDR3 is TGTGCCAGCTCTAGATATCGGGGGGCCGGGGGGACTGAAGCTTTCTTT.